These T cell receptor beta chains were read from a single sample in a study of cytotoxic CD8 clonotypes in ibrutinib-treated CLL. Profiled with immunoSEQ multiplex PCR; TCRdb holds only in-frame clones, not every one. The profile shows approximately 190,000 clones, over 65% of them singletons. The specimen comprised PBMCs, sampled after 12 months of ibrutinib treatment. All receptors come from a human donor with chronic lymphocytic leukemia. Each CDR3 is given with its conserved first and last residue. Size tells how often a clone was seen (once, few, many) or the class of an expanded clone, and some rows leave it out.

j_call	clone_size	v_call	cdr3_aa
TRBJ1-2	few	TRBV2	CASSRGFTDGYTF
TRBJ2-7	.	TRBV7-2	CASSRGQGGITYEQYF
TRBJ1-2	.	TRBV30	CAWASTLSGTF
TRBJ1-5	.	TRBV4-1	CASSRPGQGNQPQHF
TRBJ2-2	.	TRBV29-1	CSVGQDRVGELFF
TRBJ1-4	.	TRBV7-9	CASSLTTGRKDEKLFF
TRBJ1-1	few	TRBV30	CAWDGVSEAFF
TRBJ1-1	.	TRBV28	CASSLRGLSEAFF
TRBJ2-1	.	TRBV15	CALRGQGTGKQFF
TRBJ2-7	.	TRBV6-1	CASSESLRRSYEQYF